This entry lists 5 T cell receptor beta chains sequenced from one sample in a study of blood T cell repertoires in COVID-19. Method: immunoSEQ multiplex PCR; TCRdb's copy keeps in-frame clones and lacks some. The top ten clones hold around 6% of a sample with more than 110,000 clones, roughly 75% of them seen once. Sequenced input: PBMCs or T cells enriched from blood (not recorded which). The receptors here all came from a woman in her forties or fifties who had recovered from COVID-19.

V gene TRBV28 combines with J gene TRBJ1-6; D not resolved. CDR1 MDHEN and CDR2 SYDVKM come from the germline V gene. V lost 4 bases and J lost 8, with 9 bases in between. This CDR3 has 13 residues. The chain's CDR3 is CASSSQLHSPLHF. In DNA form, the CDR3 reads TGTGCCAGCAGTTCACAGCTCCATTCACCCCTCCACTTT.

This clone occurred a few times. The gene calls are TRBV2 and TRBJ1-1; the D is unclear. CDR1 SNHLY and CDR2 FYNNEI come from the germline V gene. This CDR3 comprises 14 residues. Trimming stripped 5 bases from V and 0 bases from J, with 10 bases between. CDR3 in amino acids: CASSPQLMNTEAFF. The CDR3 DNA is TGTGCCAGCAGTCCACAGTTAATGAACACTGAAGCTTTCTTT.

V gene TRBV11-1 combines with J gene TRBJ1-2, with a possible D match to TRBD1 (6 bases). CDR3 length: 14 residues. Germline CDR1 reads SGHAT; CDR2 reads FQDESV (reference sequence). Trimming removed 3 bases at V and 4 bases at J, with 12 bases between. The CDR3 loop is CASSFPQGGYGYTF. The CDR3 DNA reads as TGTGCCAGCAGCTTTCCCCAAGGGGGCTATGGCTACACCTTC.

The count of this clone is one. The genes are TRBV3-1 (or the pseudogene TRBV3-2) and TRBJ2-5; weak D call: TRBD1 (5 bases). Looked up from germline, CDR1 is LGHDT and CDR2 is YNNKEL (reference sequence). This CDR3 region has 14 residues. V lost 5 bases, J lost 2 bases, and 12 bases lay in between. The CDR3 DNA reads as TGTGCCAGCAGCGCTTTAGCAGGGCAAGAGACCCAGTACTTC. It yields the protein CASSALAGQETQYF.

This CDR3 reads CASRSSGEYEQYV. CDR3 in DNA: TGTGCCAGCAGGTCTAGCGGGGAATACGAGCAGTACGTC. This sequence joins TRBV13 and TRBJ2-7, with 9 bases lining up with TRBD2. J lost 4 bases, V lost 6 bases, and 4 bases had no gene match. The CDR3 loop spans 13 amino acids. Germline assignment: CDR1 PRHDT and CDR2 FYEKMQ (reference sequence).